This T cell receptor (beta chain) emerged from a study of OX40 agonist ivuxolimab in advanced cancers. Study as a whole: Ivuxolimab, an antibody that agonizes OX40 (CD134), was administered to the patients. Recorded diagnoses for dose-escalation patients were hepatocellular carcinoma, melanoma, renal cell or head and neck cancer.

Libraries were prepared by immunoSEQ multiplex PCR; TCRdb keeps only in-frame clonotypes and omits some of them. Among under 40,000 clones, 65% to 80% were seen once, and the ten largest hold 8% to 10%. J lost 8 bases, V lost 8 bases, and 12 bases had no gene match. Germline V gene lookup returns CDR1 LNHDA and CDR2 SQIVND (reference sequence). This CDR3 region has 17 residues. Sequenced here: CD4+ or CD8+ T cells sorted from blood, sampled in a trial of the OX40 agonist ivuxolimab. The origin of this receptor is an adult with an advanced solid tumor such as melanoma, head and neck, liver or kidney cancer. The V and J genes are TRBV19 and TRBJ2-1; 16 bases align to TRBD2. The CDR3 reads CASGGTSGRVGADEQFF. The CDR3 region has the DNA TGTGCCAGTGGGGGGACTAGCGGGAGGGTGGGCGCCGATGAGCAGTTCTTC.